The 32 T cell receptor beta chains below come from one sample, sequenced in a study of blood T cell repertoires in COVID-19. Measured with immunoSEQ multiplex PCR; TCRdb has only the in-frame clones, and not every one. The repertoire holds 200,000 to 250,000 clones, with under 90% as singletons. The sequenced material came from peripheral blood. The source is a man older than 75 with acute or convalescent COVID-19.

This sequence joins TRBV7-3 and TRBJ2-7; possible D gene TRBD1, 6 bases. V lost 2 bases, J lost 6 bases, and 11 bases lay in between. The V gene's germline CDR1 is SGHTA and CDR2 FQGTGA. CDR3 size: 13 residues. The chain's CDR3 is CASSLGQGLEQYF. CDR3 DNA sequence: TGTGCCAGCAGCTTAGGTCAGGGGCTCGAGCAGTACTTC. Variable domain in full (rest from reference TRBV7-3 and TRBJ2-7): GAGVSQTPSNKVTEKGKYVELRCDPISGHTALYWYRQSLGQGPEFLIYFQGTGAADDSGLPNDRFFAVRPEGSVSTLKIQRTERGDSAVYLCASSLGQGLEQYFGPGTRLTVT.

The rearrangement links TRBV7-2 to TRBJ1-6; unclear D gene. V lost 6 bases and J 7 bases, leaving 13 bases between the germline ends. The CDR3 extends over 14 amino acids. Germline CDR1 reads SGHTA; CDR2 reads FQGNSA. The CDR3 DNA sequence: TGTGCCAGCAGGGTCCGCGGCGGCAATTCACCCCTCCACTTT. It is translated as CASRVRGGNSPLHF.

The chain recombines TRBV5-1 with TRBJ1-3, with no clear D. Trimming stripped 4 bases from V and 0 bases from J, with 8 bases between. The V gene's germline CDR1 is SGHRS and CDR2 YFSETQ. The CDR3 sequence is 14 residues long. As DNA, the CDR3 is TGCGCCAGCAGCCCTGACAACTCTGGAAACACCATATATTTT. Translated, it gives CASSPDNSGNTIYF.

This chain uses TRBV4-1 with TRBJ2-5; D is perhaps TRBD2 (5 bases). The germline V and J ends were trimmed by 4 bases and 5 bases, with 8 bases remaining between them. CDR1 MGHRA and CDR2 YSYEKL come from the germline V gene. The CDR3 length is 12 residues. Here the CDR3 DNA reads TGCGCCAGCAGCCGGTCGGGGGAGACCCAGTACTTC. It specifies CASSRSGETQYF.

This clone was detected only once. The chain carries TRBV6-4 and TRBJ2-1; 8 bases line up with TRBD2. J gave up 9 bases and V 5 bases, and 12 bases lay outside the gene matches. CDR3 size: 15 residues. Germline V CDR1 and CDR2: MRHNA, SNTAGT. The CDR3 DNA reads as TGTGCCAGCAGTACGATTAGCGGGACGTCGGGTGAGCAGTTCTTC. It translates to CASSTISGTSGEQFF.

The rearrangement joins TRBV15 to TRBJ1-4; D is perhaps TRBD1 (5 bases). This CDR3 is 14 amino acids long. The V end was cut by 3 bases, the J end by 11 bases, with 16 bases between. Germline-derived CDR1 and CDR2 are LNHNV and YYDKDF (reference sequence). CDR3 amino acids: CATSSSGFAGKLFF. The CDR3 region has the DNA TGTGCCACCAGCAGTTCAGGGTTTGCGGGGAAACTGTTTTTT. Looking up the rest from reference TRBV15 and TRBJ1-4 gives the full variable domain: DAMVIQNPRYQVTQFGKPVTLSCSQTLNHNVMYWYQQKSSQAPKLLFHYYDKDFNNEADTPDNFQSRRPNTSFCFLDIRSPGLGDTAMYLCATSSSGFAGKLFFGSGTQLSVL.

The genes are TRBV28 and TRBJ2-7; 8 bases line up with TRBD2. The germline CDR1 and CDR2 sequences are MDHEN and SYDVKM. The ends lost 5 bases at V and 2 bases at J; junction bases unmatched: 11. There are 16 residues in the CDR3. The CDR3 here is CASSPGLGAGAYEQYF. CDR3 in DNA: TGTGCCAGCAGTCCCGGTTTAGGAGCGGGGGCCTACGAGCAGTACTTC.

This clone is a singleton in its sample. The chain links TRBV7-2 to TRBJ2-1; 8 bases map to TRBD1. Losses at the gene ends were 3 bases for V and 6 bases for J; bases not matched to a gene: 4. Germline V gives CDR1 SGHTA, CDR2 FQGNSA. The CDR3 has 14 amino acids. Written as DNA, the CDR3 is TGTGCCAGCAGCTTGGACAGGGCGGCCAATGAGCAGTTCTTC. This translates into CASSLDRAANEQFF.

This chain joins TRBV27 and TRBJ2-3; 14 bases align to TRBD2. V shed 4 bases and J 4 bases; nucleotides not matched to a gene: 4. The germline V gene has CDR1 MNHEY and CDR2 SMNVEV (reference sequence). The CDR3 spans 16 residues. The CDR3 DNA reads as TGTGCCAGCAGTTCCGGACTAGCGGGAGGATCAGATACGCAGTATTTT. As protein: CASSSGLAGGSDTQYF.

The CDR3 DNA reads TGTGCCAGCAGTTACGCGACGGGAGGGAAATGGGATACGCAGTATTTT. This translates into CASSYATGGKWDTQYF. The chain employs TRBV6-6 and TRBJ2-3; the match to TRBD2 covers 8 bases. V lost 2 bases to trimming and J lost 6 bases; unmatched junction nucleotides: 10. CDR3 length: 16 residues. The germline gives CDR1 MNHNY, CDR2 SVGAGI (reference sequence).

The chain joins TRBV6-2 or TRBV6-3 to TRBJ1-5, with 9 bases aligning to TRBD1. Germline V CDR1 and CDR2: MNHEY, SVGEGT. After removal of 5 bases from V and 7 bases from J, the junction contained 3 bases not matched to a gene. The CDR3 has 13 amino acids. In DNA form, the CDR3 reads TGTGCCAGCAGTAACAGGGGGCCCCAGCCCCAGCATTTT. It translates to CASSNRGPQPQHF.

The rearrangement joins TRBV3-1 (or the pseudogene TRBV3-2) to TRBJ2-5, with 12 nucleotides matching TRBD1. The junction had 4 bases not matched to a gene; V was cut back by 4 bases and J by 7 bases. This CDR3 contains 14 residues. From germline, CDR1 is LGHDT and CDR2 YNNKEL (reference sequence). In DNA form, the CDR3 reads TGTGCCAGCAGCCGAGGGACAGGGGGCGGGACCCAGTACTTC. Its protein product is CASSRGTGGGTQYF.

The chain has TRBV2 and TRBJ1-1; D gene ambiguous. Germline V lookup: CDR1 SNHLY, CDR2 FYNNEI. Trimming cost V 3 bases and J 0 bases, with 5 bases left between them. The CDR3 totals 13 residues. The chain's CDR3 is CASSEELNTEAFF. The CDR3 DNA reads as TGTGCCAGCAGTGAGGAGCTGAACACTGAAGCTTTCTTT. Drawing the rest from reference TRBV2 and TRBJ1-1, the complete variable domain is EPEVTQTPSHQVTQMGQEVILRCVPISNHLYFYWYRQILGQKVEFLVSFYNNEISEKSEIFDDQFSVERPDGSNFTLKIRSTKLEDSAMYFCASSEELNTEAFFGQGTRLTVV.

The V and J genes are TRBV19 and TRBJ2-2; 7 nucleotides align to TRBD1. This CDR3 has 13 amino acids. Germline trimming cut 9 bases from V and 12 bases from J; bases unmatched to any gene: 13. Germline assignment: CDR1 LNHDA and CDR2 SQIVND (reference sequence). The CDR3 is CASVPTGIAQLFF. CDR3 coding DNA: TGTGCCAGCGTACCGACAGGGATCGCCCAGCTGTTTTTT.

The rearrangement joins TRBV24-1 to TRBJ1-2; D is unresolved. The length of the CDR3 is 13 residues. V was trimmed by 3 bases and J by 0 bases, leaving 4 bases between them. The germline gives CDR1 KGHDR, CDR2 SFDVKD. CDR3 sequence (DNA): TGTGCCACCAGTGATCAAACTAACTATGGCTACACCTTC. This codes for CATSDQTNYGYTF.

The chain uses TRBV6-5 and TRBJ1-2; D might be TRBD1 (6 bases). The CDR3 runs to 15 residues. CDR1 is MNHEY, CDR2 SVGAGI, per germline. The germline V and J ends were trimmed by 8 bases and 7 bases, with 23 bases remaining between them. CDR3 in DNA: TGTGCCAGCCGTTCAGGGGTTCTCCTCGCGGCTGGCTACACCTTC. Amino acids: CASRSGVLLAAGYTF.

The chain employs TRBV7-9 and TRBJ2-5, with D unresolved. This CDR3 has 12 residues. CDR1 is SEHNR and CDR2 is FQNEAQ in the germline V gene (reference sequence). Deletions cut 4 bases from V and 5 bases from J, with 8 bases between. This CDR3 reads CASSSLRETQYF. The CDR3 DNA follows: TGTGCCAGCAGCTCCCTGCGGGAGACCCAGTACTTC. Full variable domain (missing parts from reference TRBV7-9 and TRBJ2-5): DTGVSQNPRHKITKRGQNVTFRCDPISEHNRLYWYRQTLGQGPEFLTYFQNEAQLEKSRLLSDRFSAERPKGSFSTLEIQRTEQGDSAMYLCASSSLRETQYFGPGTRLLVL.

V is TRBV9 and J is TRBJ2-1, with a weak D call TRBD1 (6 bases). This CDR3 region has 15 residues. V was pared by 4 bases and J by 2 bases, with 13 bases between. Germline loops: CDR1 SGDLS, CDR2 YYNGEE. The CDR3 coding sequence is TGTGCCAGCAGCCTGACAGGAAACACCTACAATGAGCAGTTCTTC. Translation: CASSLTGNTYNEQFF.

J is TRBJ1-2 and V is TRBV6-5, with 9 bases aligning to TRBD1. Losses at the gene ends were 6 bases for V and 2 bases for J; bases not matched to a gene: 7. The CDR3 length is 15 residues. Germline-derived CDR1 and CDR2 are MNHEY and SVGAGI. The CDR3 region has the DNA TGTGCCAGCAGACGAGGGACAGGGTGGAACTATGGCTACACCTTC. Translation gives CASRRGTGWNYGYTF.

The rearrangement links TRBV19 to TRBJ2-5; TRBD1 might be the D (5 bases). CDR3 length: 13 residues. V lost 4 bases and J 5 bases, leaving 11 bases between the germline ends. CDR1 is LNHDA and CDR2 is SQIVND in the germline V gene (reference sequence). DNA of the CDR3: TGTGCCAGTAGTAAGACCAAGGGGGAGACCCAGTACTTC. Translated: CASSKTKGETQYF.

V is TRBV24-1 and J is TRBJ2-2; 7 nucleotides match TRBD1. Germline V gene lookup returns CDR1 KGHDR and CDR2 SFDVKD. The V gene end was trimmed by 6 bases and the J gene end by 6 bases; junction bases not matched to a gene: 6. This CDR3 contains 14 residues. The CDR3: CATSRAQGPGELFF. The CDR3 coding sequence is TGTGCCACCAGTCGAGCACAGGGGCCCGGGGAGCTGTTTTTT.

The chain links TRBV19 to TRBJ2-5; tentative D call: TRBD1 (6 bases). Germline CDR1 reads LNHDA; CDR2 reads SQIVND (reference sequence). The CDR3 is 13 residues long. Trimming pared 4 bases from V and 5 bases from J, leaving 11 bases between. The CDR3 sequence: CASSTQGWETQYF. CDR3 bases: TGTGCCAGTAGTACCCAGGGGTGGGAGACCCAGTACTTC.

The chain uses TRBV24-1 and TRBJ1-4; TRBD1 matches at 11 bases. The CDR3 is 15 amino acids. V was pared by 4 bases and J by 7 bases, with 4 bases of the junction left unmatched. CDR1 is KGHDR and CDR2 is SFDVKD in the germline V gene. The CDR3 coding sequence is TGTGCCACCAGTGAGACTGGACAGGGGGCTGAAAAACTGTTTTTT. It translates to CATSETGQGAEKLFF.

V gene TRBV9 combines with J gene TRBJ2-3; 8 bases match TRBD2. Germline-derived CDR1 and CDR2 are SGDLS and YYNGEE. After removal of 3 bases from V and 2 bases from J, the junction contained 5 bases not matched to a gene. The CDR3 contains 15 residues. This CDR3 is CASSASGSPTDTQYF. The CDR3 DNA is TGTGCCAGCAGCGCTAGCGGGTCACCCACAGATACGCAGTATTTT.

V and J are TRBV18 and TRBJ1-4, with D uncertain. From germline, CDR1 is KGHSH and CDR2 LQKENI. With 6 bases removed from V and 4 bases from J, the gap between germline ends came to 9 bases. The CDR3 covers 13 residues. This chain's CDR3 is CASSGSINEKLFF. The CDR3 region has the DNA TGTGCCAGCTCGGGCAGTATTAATGAAAAACTGTTTTTT.

The rearrangement links TRBV6-2 or TRBV6-3 to TRBJ2-7; 8 bases are a match to TRBD1. The V segment lost 4 bases and the J segment 3 bases; nucleotides outside the gene matches: 5. This CDR3 is built from 14 residues. Looked up from germline, CDR1 is MNHEY and CDR2 is SVGEGT. The CDR3 sequence: CASSSWDRIYEQYV. Written as DNA, the CDR3 is TGTGCCAGCAGTTCATGGGACAGGATCTACGAGCAGTACGTC.

The chain uses TRBV11-3 and TRBJ2-7; TRBD2 agrees at 10 bases. In germline, CDR1 is SGHNT, CDR2 YENEEA. This CDR3 has 15 residues. V lost 3 bases and J lost 3; bases outside the gene matches: 5. CDR3 amino acids: CASSFLSGRDYEQYF. CDR3 coding DNA: TGTGCCAGCAGCTTCCTGAGCGGGAGGGACTACGAGCAGTACTTC.

The rearrangement uses TRBV20-1 and TRBJ2-1; tentatively, D is TRBD2 (6 bases). V was shortened by 8 bases and J by 6 bases, with 8 bases between the two germline ends. The CDR3 length is 10 residues. Looked up from germline, CDR1 is DFQATT and CDR2 is SNEGSKA (reference sequence). The CDR3 sequence: CSTGGNEQFF. The CDR3 DNA sequence: TGCAGTACCGGGGGCAATGAGCAGTTCTTC.

The chain couples TRBV18 to TRBJ2-5; weak D call: TRBD2 (6 bases). The CDR3 consists of 16 residues. Germline CDR1 is KGHSH and CDR2 is LQKENI. V lost 0 bases and J lost 5, with 16 bases in between. The CDR3 DNA follows: TGTGCCAGCTCACCACCGTCTCAGCGGGTTCACGAGACCCAGTACTTC. It yields the protein CASSPPSQRVHETQYF. Combining the CDR3 with reference TRBV18 and TRBJ2-5 gives the whole variable domain NAGVMQNPRHLVRRRGQEARLRCSPMKGHSHVYWYRQLPEEGLKFMVYLQKENIIDESGMPKERFSAEFPKEGPSILRIQQVVRGDSAAYFCASSPPSQRVHETQYFGPGTRLLVL.

J is TRBJ2-1 and V is TRBV12-3 or TRBV12-4; tentative D call: TRBD1 (5 bases). The CDR3 length is 12 residues. The V and J ends lost 6 bases and 10 bases respectively, with 13 bases between them. The CDR3 protein is CASRETGLEQFF. Here the CDR3 DNA reads TGTGCCAGCAGAGAAACAGGATTGGAGCAGTTCTTC.

V gene TRBV19 combines with J gene TRBJ2-1, with TRBD1 matching over 8 bases. The germline V gene encodes CDR1 LNHDA and CDR2 SQIVND (reference sequence). J gave up 3 bases and V 5 bases, and 6 bases lay outside the gene matches. This CDR3 has 15 residues. The CDR3 region has the DNA TGTGCCAGTAGTCCCCCCGGGACAGGCTACAATGAGCAGTTCTTC. This sequence encodes CASSPPGTGYNEQFF.

This clone came up once. The CDR3 nucleotides read TGTGCCACCTCGACAGTGACCTACGAGCAGTACGTC. This translates into CATSTVTYEQYV. The V call is TRBV10-3, the J call TRBJ2-7, with D maybe TRBD1 (5 bases). Trimming shortened V by 10 bases and J by 2 bases, and 12 bases separated the two germline ends. The CDR3 runs 12 residues. Per germline, CDR1 ENHRY and CDR2 SYGVKD.